Presented here are 13 T cell receptor beta chains from one specimen sequenced in a study of T-cell reconstitution after alpha-beta-depleted transplantation in children. During its preparation, the TCRbeta library received unique molecular identifiers. TCRdb processed the PCR reads anew with MiXCR; each CDR3 protein has one entry. The sample lists about 460,000 distinct CDR3 sequences; about 11% were seen once. Sequencing used PBMCs, obtained before TCRalphabeta/CD19-depleted stem cell transplant. Receptors originate from a child aged 2-9 years with inherited bone marrow failure, due to receive a stem cell transplant.

The J gene is TRBJ2-3, the V gene TRBV7-8, with 7 bases matching TRBD2. The V gene's germline CDR1 is SGHVS and CDR2 FQNEAQ. Trimming removed 7 bases from V and 0 bases from J; junction bases left unmatched: 10. The CDR3 runs 16 residues. The CDR3 bases are TGTGCCAGCAATCCAACGCGGGAGACTAGCACAGATACGCAGTATTTT. Protein product: CASNPTRETSTDTQYF.

The table lists this clonotype with many counts. The chain uses TRBV20-1 and TRBJ1-6; 8 bases are shared with TRBD1. Unmatched junction bases numbered 8, after V lost 0 bases and J lost 7 bases. Germline V gives CDR1 DFQATT, CDR2 SNEGSKA (reference sequence). CDR3 length equals 16 residues. CDR3: CSARDLSTGVNSPLHF. The CDR3, as DNA: TGCAGTGCTAGAGATCTCTCGACAGGGGTGAATTCACCCCTCCACTTT.

This clonotype was recorded a few times. The chain recombines TRBV5-6 with TRBJ2-1, with D perhaps TRBD1 (5 bases). V was shortened by 1 base and J by 5 bases, with 13 bases between the two germline ends. This CDR3 has 15 residues. CDR1 is SGHDT, CDR2 YYEEEE, per germline. The CDR3 DNA reads as TGTGCCAGCAGCTTGTCAGGGATAACGGACAATGAGCAGTTCTTC. Its protein product is CASSLSGITDNEQFF.

This clonotype was detected only a few times. The chain links TRBV7-2 to TRBJ2-7; 9 bases line up with TRBD2. With 2 bases clipped from V and 0 bases from J, the junction kept 5 bases outside the gene matches. CDR1 is SGHTA and CDR2 is FQGNSA in the germline V gene. There are 16 residues in the CDR3. In DNA form, the CDR3 reads TGTGCCAGCAGCTTAAGCGGGAGGAGGGGCTCCTACGAGCAGTACTTC. Its translation: CASSLSGRRGSYEQYF.

This clonotype was seen repeatedly, ten times or more. The chain carries TRBV2 and TRBJ2-3; D is tentatively TRBD1 or TRBD2 (5 bases each). The V end lost 2 bases, the J end lost 9 bases, and 6 bases lay between the germline ends. The CDR3 sequence is 11 residues long. Looked up from germline, CDR1 is SNHLY and CDR2 is FYNNEI. The CDR3 reads CASSEWGTQYF. The CDR3 DNA is TGTGCCAGCAGTGAATGGGGGACGCAGTATTTT.

This clonotype was seen at least ten times. This rearrangement joins TRBV28 to TRBJ1-5, with a tentative D call TRBD1 (5 bases). V dropped 6 bases and J dropped 3 bases, with 15 bases sitting between them. The CDR3 contains 15 residues. Germline V gives CDR1 MDHEN, CDR2 SYDVKM. The CDR3 DNA reads TGTGCCAGCAGAACCGGGACCGCCTTCAATCAGCCCCAGCATTTT. This gives the protein CASRTGTAFNQPQHF.

This clonotype was recorded at least ten times. This chain uses TRBV7-9 with TRBJ2-1; no clear D. The V gene lost 8 bases and the J gene lost 0 bases, with 17 bases spanning the gap. CDR3 length: 16 amino acids. The germline gives CDR1 SEHNR, CDR2 FQNEAQ (reference sequence). The CDR3 spells CASSVGLGYSYNEQFF. The DNA of the CDR3 is TGTGCCAGCTCTGTGGGATTGGGTTACTCCTACAATGAGCAGTTCTTC.

Ten or more counts support this clonotype. The chain recombines TRBV12-3 or TRBV12-4 with TRBJ2-1; 8 bases map to TRBD2. V dropped 6 bases and J dropped 2; count of bases not matched to a gene: 6. The CDR3 spans 15 residues. CDR3 loop: CASRQLADAYNEQFF. CDR3 nucleotides: TGTGCCAGCAGGCAACTAGCGGATGCCTACAATGAGCAGTTCTTC.

There are a few counts of this clonotype. The V call is TRBV25-1, the J call TRBJ2-2, with TRBD1 as a possible D gene (5 bases). The germline gives CDR1 MGHDK, CDR2 SYGVNS. V was trimmed by 3 bases and J by 1 base, leaving 12 bases between them. The CDR3 length is 16 residues. The CDR3 spells CASSESPTGNTGELFF. As DNA, the CDR3 is TGTGCCAGCAGTGAGAGCCCTACAGGGAACACCGGGGAGCTGTTTTTT.

This clonotype showed up many times. The chain combines TRBV7-9 with TRBJ2-5; D might be TRBD1 or TRBD2, each matching 5 bases. The CDR3 is made up of 14 amino acids. V was trimmed by 7 bases and J by 2 bases, leaving 14 bases between them. CDR1 is SEHNR, CDR2 FQNEAQ, per germline (reference sequence). The CDR3, as DNA: TGTGCCAGCACCGGGACCTACACTCAAGAGACCCAGTACTTC. This sequence encodes CASTGTYTQETQYF. The variable domain in full, completed from reference TRBV7-9 and TRBJ2-5, reads DTGVSQNPRHKITKRGQNVTFRCDPISEHNRLYWYRQTLGQGPEFLTYFQNEAQLEKSRLLSDRFSAERPKGSFSTLEIQRTEQGDSAMYLCASTGTYTQETQYFGPGTRLLVL.

This clonotype has a count of ten or more. The rearrangement links TRBV27 to TRBJ2-2; D gene unclear. V was shortened by 3 bases and J by 7 bases, with 12 bases between the two germline ends. CDR3 size: 14 residues. Germline lookup yields CDR1 MNHEY and CDR2 SMNVEV (reference sequence). The chain's CDR3 is CASSFTLDGGELFF. The CDR3 bases are TGTGCCAGCAGTTTCACATTGGACGGCGGGGAGCTGTTTTTT.

This clonotype has ten or more counts. This rearrangement joins TRBV9 to TRBJ2-5; TRBD1 aligns across 7 bases. The V gene end was trimmed by 0 bases and the J gene end by 6 bases; junction bases not matched to a gene: 11. CDR1 is SGDLS and CDR2 is YYNGEE in the germline V gene. This CDR3 is 16 amino acids long. The CDR3 DNA reads as TGTGCCAGCAGCGTAGGGTTCCAGGGGGAACTCAAGACCCAGTACTTC. This encodes CASSVGFQGELKTQYF.

The chain employs TRBV30 and TRBJ1-3; TRBD1 agrees at 7 bases. The germline CDR1 and CDR2 sequences are GTSNPN and SVGIG (reference sequence). This CDR3 has 13 amino acids. V lost 4 bases to trimming and J lost 4 bases; unmatched junction nucleotides: 4. CDR3 DNA sequence: TGTGCCTGGACCGGGACAGACGGAAACACCATATATTTT. The encoded protein is CAWTGTDGNTIYF. Drawing the rest from reference TRBV30 and TRBJ1-3, the complete variable domain is SQTIHQWPATLVQPVGSPLSLECTVEGTSNPNLYWYRQAAGRGLQLLFYSVGIGQISSEVPQNLSASRPQDRQFILSSKKLLLSDSGFYLCAWTGTDGNTIYFGEGSWLTVV.